One sample yielded the 20 T cell receptor beta chains listed below, sequenced in a study of blood T cell repertoires in COVID-19. Some clones are missing from TCRdb's copy, which holds only in-frame ones; the method was immunoSEQ multiplex PCR. The sample has about 140,000 clones; around 90% are singletons. The sample taken for sequencing was peripheral blood. The receptors shown here come from a human donor with COVID-19, enrolled during active disease. The donor label of this sample is uncertain.

This chain joins TRBV28 and TRBJ2-1, with TRBD2 as a possible D gene (6 bases). Germline V gene sequence: CDR1 MDHEN, CDR2 SYDVKM. The V end was cut by 5 bases, the J end by 8 bases, with 19 bases between. CDR3 size: 15 residues. The DNA of the CDR3 is TGTGCCAGCAGTGCCGCGACGGGAGCCTCTCATGAGCAGTTCTTC. This encodes CASSAATGASHEQFF. Full variable domain (outside the CDR3, taken from reference TRBV28 and TRBJ2-1): DVKVTQSSRYLVKRTGEKVFLECVQDMDHENMFWYRQDPGLGLRLIYFSYDVKMKEKGDIPEGYSVSREKKERFSLILESASTNQTSMYLCASSAATGASHEQFFGPGTRLTVL.

This clone was detected once. The chain is built from TRBV11-3 and TRBJ2-3, with a possible D match to TRBD2 (5 bases). The germline gives CDR1 SGHNT, CDR2 YENEEA. With 0 bases removed from V and 7 bases from J, the gap between germline ends came to 8 bases. This CDR3 contains 13 residues. The CDR3 loop reads CASSLDRRNTQYF. As DNA, the CDR3 is TGTGCCAGCAGCTTAGATCGGAGGAATACGCAGTATTTT.

V gene TRBV2 combines with J gene TRBJ1-2; 9 bases line up with TRBD1. Unmatched junction bases numbered 10, after V lost 7 bases and J lost 4 bases. Germline V gene sequence: CDR1 SNHLY, CDR2 FYNNEI. The CDR3 runs to 15 residues. The CDR3 spells CASTGTGTYGYGYTF. CDR3 in DNA: TGTGCCAGCACCGGGACAGGGACTTATGGCTATGGCTACACCTTC.

This chain uses TRBV3-1 (or the pseudogene TRBV3-2) with TRBJ1-6; the D gene is possibly TRBD1 (5 bases). Germline values: CDR1 LGHDT, CDR2 YNNKEL (reference sequence). This CDR3 has 15 amino acids. Trimming took 4 bases from V and 7 from J, leaving 14 bases between them. The CDR3 sequence: CASSRRGDGNSPLHF. The DNA of the CDR3 is TGTGCCAGCAGCCGTCGGGGGGATGGGAATTCACCCCTCCACTTT.

CDR3 residues: CASSLSGGNTEAFF. In nucleotides, the CDR3 is TGTGCCAGCAGCTTATCCGGTGGGAACACTGAAGCTTTCTTT. The chain joins TRBV7-3 to TRBJ1-1, with D hard to call. Germline CDR1 SGHTA, CDR2 FQGTGA. CDR3 size: 14 residues. Trimming cost V 2 bases and J 1 base, with 8 bases left between them. Combining the CDR3 with reference TRBV7-3 and TRBJ1-1 gives the whole variable domain GAGVSQTPSNKVTEKGKYVELRCDPISGHTALYWYRQSLGQGPEFLIYFQGTGAADDSGLPNDRFFAVRPEGSVSTLKIQRTERGDSAVYLCASSLSGGNTEAFFGQGTRLTVV.

The rearrangement joins TRBV5-1 to TRBJ1-1; D is undetermined. V was pared by 4 bases and J by 1 base, with 11 bases between. The CDR3 is 14 amino acids. The germline V gene has CDR1 SGHRS and CDR2 YFSETQ. DNA for the CDR3: TGCGCCAGCAGCCCTCGGGTCGAGAACACTGAAGCTTTCTTT. Translated, it gives CASSPRVENTEAFF.

The rearrangement links TRBV9 to TRBJ2-3; TRBD1 matches 7 bases. The CDR3 sequence is 13 residues long. Trimming took 2 bases from V and 4 from J; bases not matched to a gene: 1. CDR1 is SGDLS, CDR2 YYNGEE, per germline. The CDR3 DNA reads TGTGCCAGCAGCGTGGGGACAGCAGATACGCAGTATTTT. This encodes CASSVGTADTQYF. Complete variable domain (other parts from reference TRBV9 and TRBJ2-3): DSGVTQTPKHLITATGQRVTLRCSPRSGDLSVYWYQQSLDQGLQFLIQYYNGEERAKGNILERFSAQQFPDLHSELNLSSLELGDSALYFCASSVGTADTQYFGPGTRLTVL.

The rearrangement uses TRBV10-3 and TRBJ1-3; no clear D gene. The CDR3 is 15 amino acids. Germline V gives CDR1 ENHRY, CDR2 SYGVKD. V lost 3 bases to trimming and J lost 2 bases, with 11 bases between them. The chain's CDR3 is CAISEYRDPGNTIYF. In DNA, the CDR3 is TGTGCCATCAGTGAATACCGGGATCCTGGAAACACCATATATTTT.

V usage is TRBV4-1 and J usage is TRBJ1-5, with D unresolved. The CDR3 extends over 17 amino acids. V was trimmed by 0 bases and J by 3 bases, leaving 15 bases between them. Germline CDR1 and CDR2: MGHRA and YSYEKL. The CDR3 sequence is CASSQDLRGGNNQPQHF. DNA for the CDR3: TGCGCCAGCAGCCAAGACCTCCGGGGAGGGAACAATCAGCCCCAGCATTTT.

The chain employs TRBV12-3 or TRBV12-4 and TRBJ1-5; 8 bases map to TRBD1. V lost 8 bases to trimming and J lost 7 bases; unmatched junction nucleotides: 7. The CDR3 loop spans 13 amino acids. CDR3 DNA sequence: TGTGCCAGCGTACAGGGGGATCTACAGCCCCAGCATTTT. This translates into CASVQGDLQPQHF.

V is TRBV5-4 and J is TRBJ2-2; 8 bases match TRBD1. Losses at the gene ends were 4 bases for V and 5 bases for J; bases not matched to a gene: 7. CDR3 length equals 15 residues. Germline CDR1 SGHNT, CDR2 YYREEE (reference sequence). CDR3 sequence reads: CASSRGTGRTGELFF. The CDR3 region has the DNA TGTGCCAGCAGCCGGGGGACAGGAAGAACCGGGGAGCTGTTTTTT.

The chain uses TRBV19 and TRBJ2-2; D may be TRBD2 (6 bases). The V gene lost 3 bases and the J gene lost 7 bases, with 15 bases spanning the gap. CDR3 length equals 15 residues. The germline CDR1 and CDR2 sequences are LNHDA and SQIVND (reference sequence). CDR3: CASSIAPGRGGELFF. In DNA, the CDR3 is TGTGCCAGTAGTATCGCCCCCGGGAGAGGCGGGGAGCTGTTTTTT.

The DNA for the CDR3 is TGTGCCAGCTCAGATCGGACAGACTCGAACTTCTATGGCTACACCTTC. Its translation: CASSDRTDSNFYGYTF. The V call is TRBV18, the J call TRBJ1-2, with D maybe TRBD1 (6 bases). This CDR3 is built from 16 residues. Germline CDR1 is KGHSH and CDR2 is LQKENI. V was pared by 5 bases and J by 4 bases, with 20 bases between.

This clone turned up a few times. The rearrangement links TRBV11-2 to TRBJ1-3, with D perhaps TRBD1 (6 bases). Germline V gene sequence: CDR1 SGHAT, CDR2 FQNNGV. The V end was cut by 8 bases, the J end by 2 bases, with 10 bases between. The CDR3 runs 13 residues. As DNA, the CDR3 is TGTGCCAGCCACCACAGGGCTGGAAACACCATATATTTT. Its translation is CASHHRAGNTIYF.

V gene TRBV11-2 combines with J gene TRBJ2-7; D is undetermined. Germline CDR1 and CDR2: SGHAT and FQNNGV. Trimming removed 3 bases at V and 2 bases at J, with 17 bases between. The CDR3 totals 16 residues. The chain's CDR3 is CASSFWAARSTYEQYF. The CDR3 coding sequence is TGTGCCAGCAGCTTTTGGGCAGCCCGGTCTACCTACGAGCAGTACTTC.

This sequence joins TRBV6-5 and TRBJ1-2; no clear D gene. The CDR3 has 15 residues. V dropped 7 bases and J dropped 3 bases, with 18 bases sitting between them. Per germline, CDR1 MNHEY and CDR2 SVGAGI. The CDR3 region has the DNA TGTGCCAGCAACGGGTTTCCCTCTTTGGACTATGGCTACACCTTC. It is translated as CASNGFPSLDYGYTF.

This clone came up once. The rearrangement uses TRBV2 and TRBJ1-2; D is perhaps TRBD1 (5 bases). Germline CDR1 and CDR2: SNHLY and FYNNEI. Deletions cut 6 bases from V and 8 bases from J, with 10 bases between. The CDR3 covers 11 residues. The CDR3 DNA follows: TGTGCCAGCAGGACAGATTCAGGCTACACCTTC. As protein: CASRTDSGYTF.

The chain uses TRBV5-6 and TRBJ2-7; 7 nucleotides align to TRBD1. V was clipped by 3 bases and J by 2 bases; unmatched bases: 2. The CDR3 sequence is 13 residues long. CDR1 and CDR2 (germline): SGHDT, YYEEEE. The CDR3 spells CASSSTGAYEQYF. The DNA for the CDR3 is TGTGCCAGCAGCTCAACAGGGGCCTACGAGCAGTACTTC.

The chain joins TRBV5-1 to TRBJ1-2, with D perhaps matching TRBD1 (6 bases). The germline V gene encodes CDR1 SGHRS and CDR2 YFSETQ. There are 15 residues in the CDR3. V shed 4 bases and J shed 7 bases, with 20 bases lying between them. CDR3 sequence (DNA): TGCGCCAGCAGCCTCCAAGGACAGAGCCAGAGTGGCTACACCTTC. This gives the protein CASSLQGQSQSGYTF.

The genes are TRBV15 and TRBJ2-5; no clear D. This CDR3 spans 14 amino acids. The germline gives CDR1 LNHNV, CDR2 YYDKDF (reference sequence). V lost 0 bases to trimming and J lost 5 bases, with 10 bases between them. CDR3 nucleotide sequence: TGTGCCACCAGCAGAGATCCGCAGGCGGAGACCCAGTACTTC. Protein product: CATSRDPQAETQYF.